The present T cell receptor (beta chain) was sequenced within a study of T cell responses to AZD1222 COVID-19 vaccine. Using immunoSEQ multiplex PCR, the repertoire was profiled, and TCRdb retains in-frame clones only, with some absent. The table shows approximately 110,000 clones, with about 88% occurring only once. CDR1 and CDR2 from the germline V gene are SGHDT and YYEEEE. The CDR3 extends over 13 amino acids. V was pared by 4 bases and J by 4 bases, with 4 bases of the junction left unmatched. For this clone: What it recognizes is unknown.

Study-level points and caveats: CD4 TCRs linked to vaccination spanned spike, dominating at 160-218 and 743-854.

The TCR originated in an adult in good health. The chain uses TRBV5-6 and TRBJ1-2, with 7 bases fitting TRBD1. The sequenced sample was peripheral blood, obtained on day 0 of AZD1222 vaccination. The CDR3 DNA reads as TGTGCCAGCAGCGTAGACAGGGTCTATGGCTACACCTTC. Protein product: CASSVDRVYGYTF. Full variable domain (remainder filled in from reference TRBV5-6 and TRBJ1-2): DAGVTQSPTHLIKTRGQQVTLRCSPKSGHDTVSWYQQALGQGPQFIFQYYEEEERQRGNFPDRFSGHQFPNYSSELNVNALLLGDSALYLCASSVDRVYGYTFGSGTRLTVV.